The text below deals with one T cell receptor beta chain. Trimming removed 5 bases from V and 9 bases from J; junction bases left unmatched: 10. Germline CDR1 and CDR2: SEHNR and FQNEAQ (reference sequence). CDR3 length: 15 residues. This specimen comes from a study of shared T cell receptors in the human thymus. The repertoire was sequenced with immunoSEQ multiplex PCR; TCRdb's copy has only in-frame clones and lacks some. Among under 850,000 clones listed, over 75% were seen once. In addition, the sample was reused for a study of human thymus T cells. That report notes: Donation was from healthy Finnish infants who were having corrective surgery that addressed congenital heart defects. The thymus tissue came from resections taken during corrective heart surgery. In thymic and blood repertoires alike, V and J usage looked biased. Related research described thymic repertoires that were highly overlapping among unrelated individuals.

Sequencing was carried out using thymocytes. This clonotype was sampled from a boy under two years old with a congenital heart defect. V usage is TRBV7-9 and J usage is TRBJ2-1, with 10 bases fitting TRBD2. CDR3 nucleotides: TGTGCCAGCAGCCTGGGGGCTAGCGGGAGCGGTGAGCAGTTCTTC. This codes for CASSLGASGSGEQFF. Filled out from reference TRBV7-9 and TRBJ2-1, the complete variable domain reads DTGVSQNPRHKITKRGQNVTFRCDPISEHNRLYWYRQTLGQGPEFLTYFQNEAQLEKSRLLSDRFSAERPKGSFSTLEIQRTEQGDSAMYLCASSLGASGSGEQFFGPGTRLTVL.